Presented here are 14 T cell receptor beta chains from one specimen sequenced in a study of blood T cell repertoires in COVID-19. Profiled with immunoSEQ multiplex PCR; TCRdb holds only in-frame clones, not every one. The sample contains about 140,000 clones, approximately 86% of which appear only once. Material: PBMCs or T cells enriched from blood (not recorded which). The receptors come from a woman in her thirties or forties who had recovered from COVID-19.

The chain combines TRBV2 with TRBJ2-6; perhaps TRBD1 as D (6 bases). Trimming removed 3 bases at V and 1 base at J, with 7 bases between. This CDR3 contains 15 residues. Germline V gene lookup returns CDR1 SNHLY and CDR2 FYNNEI. The CDR3 DNA is TGTGCCAGCAGTGACAGGGGTTCTGGGGCCAACGTCCTGACTTTC. Protein sequence: CASSDRGSGANVLTF.

This rearrangement joins TRBV7-9 to TRBJ2-7, with TRBD2 matching over 12 bases. Germline V gene lookup returns CDR1 SEHNR and CDR2 FQNEAQ (reference sequence). The CDR3 is 16 amino acids. Trimming took 1 base from V and 4 from J; bases not matched to a gene: 5. The CDR3 loop is CASSLGLAGGEYEQYF. CDR3 nucleotides: TGTGCCAGCAGCTTAGGTCTAGCGGGAGGGGAGTACGAGCAGTACTTC.

As regards this clone: The same CDR3 arises from other DNA sequences in this sample as well. V and J are TRBV11-3 and TRBJ2-5, with D possibly matching TRBD2 (6 bases). V was clipped by 1 base and J by 0 bases, with 12 bases between them. This CDR3 contains 16 residues. Germline V gene data show CDR1 as SGHNT and CDR2 as YENEEA. The CDR3 DNA reads as TGTGCCAGCAGCTTAGGCCAACGGGAGTACCAAGAGACCCAGTACTTC. It is translated as CASSLGQREYQETQYF.

This clone has a handful of counts. This chain connects TRBV5-1 to TRBJ2-7; 10 nucleotides agree with TRBD1. Germline lookup yields CDR1 SGHRS and CDR2 YFSETQ. With 4 bases clipped from V and 6 bases from J, the junction kept 10 bases outside the gene matches. The CDR3 is 15 amino acids. CDR3 sequence: CASSPRTGGVGEQYF. CDR3 nucleotides: TGCGCCAGCAGCCCAAGGACAGGGGGAGTAGGCGAGCAGTACTTC.

V usage is TRBV5-1 and J usage is TRBJ1-2; the match to TRBD1 covers 7 bases. Germline V gene data show CDR1 as SGHRS and CDR2 as YFSETQ. With V trimmed by 0 bases and J by 0 bases, 8 bases remained unmatched. This CDR3 contains 17 residues. CDR3 DNA: TGCGCCAGCAGCTTGGAGGTCCGGGACAGAACTAACTATGGCTACACCTTC. Protein: CASSLEVRDRTNYGYTF.

The chain joins TRBV4-1 to TRBJ2-7, with 9 nucleotides matching TRBD2. In germline, CDR1 is MGHRA, CDR2 YSYEKL. The CDR3 length is 18 residues. With 0 bases clipped from V and 4 bases from J, the junction kept 13 bases outside the gene matches. The CDR3 DNA reads as TGCGCCAGCAGCCAAGAGCAAGGCGGCGGGAGGGCCTCGTACGAGCAGTACTTC. It specifies CASSQEQGGGRASYEQYF.

This chain links TRBV11-2 with TRBJ1-5; D ambiguous. Deletions cut 5 bases from V and 3 bases from J, with 14 bases between. Germline lookup yields CDR1 SGHAT and CDR2 FQNNGV. The CDR3 runs 15 residues. The CDR3 nucleotides are TGTGCCAGCAGCCGAGGCGGCCAGAACAATCAGCCCCAGCATTTT. Translation gives CASSRGGQNNQPQHF.

This sequence joins TRBV6-5 and TRBJ2-7; D perhaps matches TRBD1 (6 bases). Trimming took 6 bases from V and 2 from J, leaving 11 bases between them. The germline V gene has CDR1 MNHEY and CDR2 SVGAGI. The CDR3 extends over 13 amino acids. CDR3 protein: CASSRDKTYEQYF. Here the CDR3 DNA reads TGTGCCAGCAGCCGGGACAAAACCTACGAGCAGTACTTC.

The CDR3 sequence: CASSRGIGNQPQHF. In nucleotides, the CDR3 is TGTGCCAGCTCGCGGGGAATAGGCAATCAGCCCCAGCATTTT. The chain has TRBV6-5 and TRBJ1-5, with D unresolved. The ends were cut back, 8 bases at V and 2 bases at J, with 13 bases in the middle. The CDR3 consists of 14 residues. Looked up from germline, CDR1 is MNHEY and CDR2 is SVGAGI.

J is TRBJ1-2 and V is TRBV13; D may be TRBD1 (6 bases). The length of the CDR3 is 13 residues. Germline-derived CDR1 and CDR2 are PRHDT and FYEKMQ (reference sequence). V gave up 2 bases and J gave up 6 bases, with 10 bases separating them. The CDR3 protein is CASSLTGFHGYTF. The CDR3, as DNA: TGTGCCAGCAGCTTAACAGGGTTTCATGGCTACACCTTC.

The rearrangement joins TRBV6-5 to TRBJ2-5; D perhaps matches TRBD1 (5 bases). CDR1 and CDR2 (germline): MNHEY, SVGAGI. The CDR3 loop spans 15 amino acids. The V and J ends lost 2 bases and 5 bases respectively, with 15 bases between them. The chain's CDR3 is CASSYALGLGETQYF. As DNA, the CDR3 is TGTGCCAGCAGTTACGCCTTGGGGCTGGGGGAGACCCAGTACTTC.

The V gene is TRBV19, the J gene TRBJ1-1; unclear D gene. This CDR3 is built from 13 residues. Germline CDR1 is LNHDA and CDR2 is SQIVND (reference sequence). Trimming left V 4 bases short and J 2 bases short, with 8 bases between. The CDR3 nucleotides read TGTGCCAGTAGTAACAGCCCCAACACTGAAGCTTTCTTT. Translating gives CASSNSPNTEAFF.

This chain uses TRBV15 with TRBJ2-5; possibly TRBD2 for D (6 bases). This CDR3 has 15 residues. V was clipped by 0 bases and J by 7 bases, with 15 bases between them. CDR1 and CDR2 from the germline V gene are LNHNV and YYDKDF (reference sequence). Here the CDR3 DNA reads TGTGCCACCAGCAGAGATCAGGGACTCACTGGGACCCAGTACTTC. It is translated as CATSRDQGLTGTQYF.

The chain joins TRBV5-1 to TRBJ2-1; tentative D call: TRBD2 (6 bases). CDR1 and CDR2 (germline): SGHRS, YFSETQ. Trimming pared 2 bases from V and 9 bases from J, leaving 12 bases between. This CDR3 is 13 amino acids long. CDR3 residues: CASSFREWGEQFF. CDR3 coding DNA: TGCGCCAGCAGCTTTCGGGAGTGGGGTGAGCAGTTCTTC.